The 14 T cell receptor beta chains below all came from one sample that was sequenced in a study of early T cells in non-severe SARS-CoV-2 infection. TCRdb processed the 5' RACE reads anew with MiXCR; each CDR3 protein has one entry. This sample has approximately 83,000 distinct CDR3 sequences, with 11% to 15% found just once. The source material was whole blood. The receptor source for this set is an adult who was a healthcare worker with PCR-confirmed SARS-CoV-2 infection or an uninfected control (not recorded which).

This clonotype was detected ten times or more. The chain has TRBV5-1 and TRBJ1-4; no reliable D call. Trimming stripped 0 bases from V and 7 bases from J, with 13 bases between. The CDR3 loop spans 15 amino acids. Germline values: CDR1 SGHRS, CDR2 YFSETQ. CDR3 sequence: CASSLGRPGGEKLFF. In nucleotides, the CDR3 is TGCGCCAGCAGCTTGGGACGCCCCGGCGGTGAAAAACTGTTTTTT. Filled out from reference TRBV5-1 and TRBJ1-4, the complete variable domain reads KAGVTQTPRYLIKTRGQQVTLSCSPISGHRSVSWYQQTPGQGLQFLFEYFSETQRNKGNFPGRFSGRQFSNSRSEMNVSTLELGDSALYLCASSLGRPGGEKLFFGSGTQLSVL.

The chain links TRBV2 to TRBJ2-3; D is unclear. The V gene lost 5 bases and the J gene lost 5 bases, with 8 bases spanning the gap. Germline-derived CDR1 and CDR2 are SNHLY and FYNNEI. The CDR3 runs 12 residues. In DNA, the CDR3 is TGTGCCAGCAGTCCTATTGGAGATACGCAGTATTTT. It encodes CASSPIGDTQYF.

Details on this clonotype: An end of the junction does not agree with germline; a read error may underlie this. V usage is TRBV7-7 and J usage is TRBJ2-7; no reliable D call. The CDR3 contains 13 residues. From germline, CDR1 is SSHAT and CDR2 FNYEAQ (reference sequence). This CDR3 is CASSLGELSEQYF. The CDR3 DNA follows: TGTGCTAGCAGCTTAGGTGAGCTCAGCGAGCAGTACTTC. The variable domain in full, with the rest retrieved from reference TRBV7-7 and TRBJ2-7, is GAGVSQSPRYKVTKRGQDVTLRCDPISSHATLYWYQQALGQGPEFLTYFNYEAQPDKSGLPSDRFSAERPEGSISTLTIQRTEQRDSAMYRCASSLGELSEQYFGPGTRLTVT.

This clonotype was observed a few times. The chain uses TRBV29-1 and TRBJ2-7; 8 nucleotides match TRBD2. Germline CDR1 is SQVTM and CDR2 is ANQGSEA. J lost 2 bases, V lost 3 bases, and 0 bases had no gene match. The CDR3 sequence is 12 residues long. CDR3 in DNA: TGCAGCGTTGAGGGACTAGCCTACGAGCAGTACTTC. Amino acid sequence: CSVEGLAYEQYF.

This clonotype was observed many times. The CDR3, as DNA: TGCGCCAGCAGCTTGGATGTAGCGGGCACCGGGGAGCTGTTTTTT. It encodes CASSLDVAGTGELFF. The V gene is TRBV5-1, the J gene TRBJ2-2; 7 bases map to TRBD2. The CDR3 has 15 amino acids. V lost 0 bases to trimming and J lost 4 bases; unmatched junction nucleotides: 3. Germline CDR1 is SGHRS and CDR2 is YFSETQ.

V gene TRBV29-1 combines with J gene TRBJ2-7; D not resolved. Germline V gives CDR1 SQVTM, CDR2 ANQGSEA. Trimming removed 4 bases at V and 2 bases at J, with 6 bases between. This CDR3 spans 11 amino acids. CDR3 bases: TGCAGCGTTGTTTTTGCCTACGAGCAGTACTTC. Translation gives CSVVFAYEQYF.

This clonotype was recorded at least ten times. The chain employs TRBV6-1 and TRBJ2-2; 10 bases line up with TRBD1. The CDR3 totals 17 residues. The germline V gene has CDR1 MNHNS and CDR2 SASEGT. V dropped 3 bases and J dropped 5; count of bases not matched to a gene: 9. This CDR3 is CASSDGTGAPRTGELFF. CDR3 in DNA: TGTGCCAGCAGTGACGGGACAGGGGCCCCTCGAACCGGGGAGCTGTTTTTT.

A few counts support this clonotype. The rearrangement joins TRBV3-1 to TRBJ2-1; D is uncertain. Germline V gene data show CDR1 as LGHDT and CDR2 as YNNKEL (reference sequence). The CDR3 is 12 amino acids. V was trimmed by 1 base and J by 8 bases, leaving 6 bases between them. CDR3 nucleotides: TGTGCCAGCAGCCAAGTTCCCCATGAGCAGTTCTTC. The encoded protein is CASSQVPHEQFF.

The chain uses TRBV6-2 or TRBV6-3 and TRBJ2-1, with D perhaps matching TRBD1 or TRBD2 (5 bases each). V lost 5 bases to trimming and J lost 6 bases, with 20 bases between them. Per the germline V gene, CDR1 is MNHEY and CDR2 is SVGEGT. The CDR3 sequence is 16 residues long. CDR3 DNA sequence: TGTGCCAGCAGTCCCACCACAGAGGGGCCGAGCAATGAGCAGTTCTTC. Translation: CASSPTTEGPSNEQFF.

A few counts support this clonotype. V is TRBV4-1 and J is TRBJ2-1, with TRBD1 identical over 9 bases. Germline-derived CDR1 and CDR2 are MGHRA and YSYEKL. J was trimmed by 4 bases and V by 3 bases; bases with no gene match: 7. This CDR3 is built from 16 residues. CDR3 bases: TGCGCCAGCAGCCAGGAGGGACAGGGAAAGTACAATGAGCAGTTCTTC. Its translation: CASSQEGQGKYNEQFF.

This clonotype was recorded a few times. J is TRBJ2-1 and V is TRBV7-9; TRBD2 matches at 10 bases. CDR1 and CDR2 from the germline V gene are SEHNR and FQNEAQ (reference sequence). The trim removed 4 bases at V and 3 bases at J, leaving 3 bases unmatched. The CDR3 covers 15 residues. CDR3 nucleotide sequence: TGTGCCAGCAGCTCACTAGCGGGATACTACAATGAGCAGTTCTTC. Its protein product is CASSSLAGYYNEQFF.

The chain carries TRBV19 and TRBJ2-7, with D perhaps matching TRBD1 or TRBD2 (5 bases each). V was cut by 5 bases and J by 4 bases, with 15 bases left in between. The CDR3 is made up of 14 amino acids. Germline lookup yields CDR1 LNHDA and CDR2 SQIVND (reference sequence). CDR3 region: CASSPEGSHYEQYF. The CDR3 nucleotides read TGTGCCAGTAGTCCCGAGGGGAGTCATTACGAGCAGTACTTC.

This clonotype has just a few counts. This sequence joins TRBV7-9 and TRBJ2-1; the match to TRBD2 covers 10 bases. The CDR3 sequence is 15 residues long. After removal of 3 bases from V and 7 bases from J, the junction contained 6 bases not matched to a gene. The germline gives CDR1 SEHNR, CDR2 FQNEAQ (reference sequence). CDR3 sequence reads: CASSFLAGAVNEQFF. CDR3 bases: TGTGCCAGCAGCTTTCTAGCGGGAGCGGTTAATGAGCAGTTCTTC.

Remarks on this clonotype: A much larger clonotype is one base distant, so this may be a read error. Without the conserved terminal phenylalanine or tryptophan, this CDR3 likely stems from a read error. This chain uses TRBV4-2 with TRBJ2-1, with TRBD2 identical over 11 bases. Germline V CDR1 and CDR2: LGHNA, YNFKEQ. V dropped 0 bases and J dropped 7; count of bases not matched to a gene: 5. This CDR3 contains 16 residues. For the CDR3, the DNA is TGTGCCAGCAGCCAAGATCCTACTAGCGGGAGTAATGAGCAGTTCTCC. Translated: CASSQDPTSGSNEQFS.